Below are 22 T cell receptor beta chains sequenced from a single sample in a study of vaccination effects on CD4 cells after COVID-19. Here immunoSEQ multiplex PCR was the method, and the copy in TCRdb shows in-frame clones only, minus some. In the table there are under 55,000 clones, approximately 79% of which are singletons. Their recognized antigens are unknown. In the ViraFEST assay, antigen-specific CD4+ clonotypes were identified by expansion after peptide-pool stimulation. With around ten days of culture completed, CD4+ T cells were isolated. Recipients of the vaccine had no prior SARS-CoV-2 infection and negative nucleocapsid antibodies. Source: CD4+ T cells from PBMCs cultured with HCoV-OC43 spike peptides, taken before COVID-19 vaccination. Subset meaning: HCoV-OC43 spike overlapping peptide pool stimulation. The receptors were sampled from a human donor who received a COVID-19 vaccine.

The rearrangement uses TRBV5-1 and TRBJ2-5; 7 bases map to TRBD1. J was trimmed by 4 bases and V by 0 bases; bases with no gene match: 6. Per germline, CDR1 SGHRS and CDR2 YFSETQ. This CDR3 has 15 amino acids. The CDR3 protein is CASSLERDSGETQYF. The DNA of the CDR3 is TGCGCCAGCAGCTTGGAACGGGACAGTGGAGAGACCCAGTACTTC.

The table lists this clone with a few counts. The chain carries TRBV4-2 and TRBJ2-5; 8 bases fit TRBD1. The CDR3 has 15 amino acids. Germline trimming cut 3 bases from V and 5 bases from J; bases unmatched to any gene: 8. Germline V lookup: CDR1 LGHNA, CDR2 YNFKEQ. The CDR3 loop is CASSQRRGREETQYF. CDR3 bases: TGTGCCAGCAGCCAGCGCAGGGGGCGCGAGGAGACCCAGTACTTC.

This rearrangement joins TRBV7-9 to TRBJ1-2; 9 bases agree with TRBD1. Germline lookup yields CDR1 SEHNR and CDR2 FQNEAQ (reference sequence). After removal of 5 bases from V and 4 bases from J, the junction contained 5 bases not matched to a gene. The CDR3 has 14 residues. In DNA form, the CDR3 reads TGTGCCAGCAGCCACGCGACAGGGGGCTATGGCTACACCTTC. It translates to CASSHATGGYGYTF.

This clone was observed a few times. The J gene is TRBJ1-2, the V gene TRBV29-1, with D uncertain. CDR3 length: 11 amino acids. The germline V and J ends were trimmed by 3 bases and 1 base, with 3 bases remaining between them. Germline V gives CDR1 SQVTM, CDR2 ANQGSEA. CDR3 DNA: TGCAGCGTTGATGGTAACTATGGCTACACCTTC. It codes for CSVDGNYGYTF.

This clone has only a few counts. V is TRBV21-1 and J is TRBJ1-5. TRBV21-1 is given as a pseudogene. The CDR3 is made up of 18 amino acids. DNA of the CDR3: TGTGCCAGCAGGGGAATTAAGAGCCGGGTGATTAGCAATCAGCCCCAGCATTTT. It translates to CASRGIKSRVISNQPQHF.

The CDR3 is CASSYGGLAGGQETQYF. For the CDR3, the DNA is TGTGCCAGCAGTTACGGAGGACTAGCGGGGGGACAAGAGACCCAGTACTTC. V usage is TRBV6-2 or TRBV6-3 and J usage is TRBJ2-5; 14 bases are shared with TRBD2. Germline assignment: CDR1 MNHEY and CDR2 SVGEGT. This CDR3 region has 17 residues. V lost 2 bases, J lost 2 bases, and 4 bases stayed unmatched.

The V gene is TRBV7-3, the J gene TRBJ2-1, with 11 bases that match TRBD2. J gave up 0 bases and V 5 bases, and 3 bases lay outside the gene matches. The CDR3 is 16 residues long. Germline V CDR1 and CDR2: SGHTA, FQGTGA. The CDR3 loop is CASSAGLAASYNEQFF. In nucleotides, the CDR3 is TGTGCCAGCAGCGCGGGACTAGCGGCCTCCTACAATGAGCAGTTCTTC. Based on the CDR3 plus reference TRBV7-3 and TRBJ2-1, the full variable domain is GAGVSQTPSNKVTEKGKYVELRCDPISGHTALYWYRQSLGQGPEFLIYFQGTGAADDSGLPNDRFFAVRPEGSVSTLKIQRTERGDSAVYLCASSAGLAASYNEQFFGPGTRLTVL.

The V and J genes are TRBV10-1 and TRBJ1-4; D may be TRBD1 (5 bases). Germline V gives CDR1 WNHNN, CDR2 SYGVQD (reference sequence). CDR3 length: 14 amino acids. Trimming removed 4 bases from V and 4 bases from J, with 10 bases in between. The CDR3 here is CASSGDGRNEKLFF. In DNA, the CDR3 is TGCGCCAGCAGTGGGGACGGTCGTAATGAAAAACTGTTTTTT.

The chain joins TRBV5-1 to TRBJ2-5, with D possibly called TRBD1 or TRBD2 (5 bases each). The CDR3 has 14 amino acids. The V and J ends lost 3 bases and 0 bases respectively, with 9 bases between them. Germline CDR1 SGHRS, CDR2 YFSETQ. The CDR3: CASSSQGHQETQYF. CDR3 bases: TGCGCCAGCAGCTCCCAGGGACACCAAGAGACCCAGTACTTC.

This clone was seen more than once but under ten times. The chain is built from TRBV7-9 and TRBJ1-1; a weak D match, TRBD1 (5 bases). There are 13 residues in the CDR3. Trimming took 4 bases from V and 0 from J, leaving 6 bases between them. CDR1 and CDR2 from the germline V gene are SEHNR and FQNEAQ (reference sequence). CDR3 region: CASSSTVNTEAFF. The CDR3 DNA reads TGTGCCAGCAGCTCGACAGTGAACACTGAAGCTTTCTTT.

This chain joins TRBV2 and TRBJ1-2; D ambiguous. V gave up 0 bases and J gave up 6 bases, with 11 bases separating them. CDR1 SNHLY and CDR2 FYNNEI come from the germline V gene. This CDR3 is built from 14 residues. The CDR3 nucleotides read TGTGCCAGCAGTGAAGCTATCGTGTTGGATGGCTACACCTTC. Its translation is CASSEAIVLDGYTF. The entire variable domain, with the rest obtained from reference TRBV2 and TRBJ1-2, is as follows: EPEVTQTPSHQVTQMGQEVILRCVPISNHLYFYWYRQILGQKVEFLVSFYNNEISEKSEIFDDQFSVERPDGSNFTLKIRSTKLEDSAMYFCASSEAIVLDGYTFGSGTRLTVV.

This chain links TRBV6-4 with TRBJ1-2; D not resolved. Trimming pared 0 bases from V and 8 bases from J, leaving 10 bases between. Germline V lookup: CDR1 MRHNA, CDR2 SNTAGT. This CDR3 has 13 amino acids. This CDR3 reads CASSDSGKGGYTF. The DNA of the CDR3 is TGTGCCAGCAGTGACTCAGGGAAAGGAGGCTACACCTTC.

CDR3 in DNA: TGCGCCAGCAGCTTGGATGGGGGAACCAAAAACATTCAGTACTTC. Its translation: CASSLDGGTKNIQYF. The gene calls are TRBV5-1 and TRBJ2-4; D is perhaps TRBD1 or TRBD2 (5 bases each). The CDR3 is 15 residues long. V lost 0 bases, J lost 2 bases, and 9 bases lay in between. Germline CDR1 reads SGHRS; CDR2 reads YFSETQ.

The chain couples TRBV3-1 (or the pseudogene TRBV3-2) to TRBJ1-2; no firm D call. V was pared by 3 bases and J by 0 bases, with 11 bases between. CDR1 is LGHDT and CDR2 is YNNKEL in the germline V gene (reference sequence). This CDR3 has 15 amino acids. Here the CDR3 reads CASSQRQGANYGYTF. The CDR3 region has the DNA TGTGCCAGCAGCCAGAGGCAAGGAGCTAACTATGGCTACACCTTC.

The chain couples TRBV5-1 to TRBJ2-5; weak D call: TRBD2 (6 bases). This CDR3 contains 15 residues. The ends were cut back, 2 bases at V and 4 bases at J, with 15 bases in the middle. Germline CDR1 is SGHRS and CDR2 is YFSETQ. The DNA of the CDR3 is TGCGCCAGCAGCTTCGCACCGGGGGTCCTAGAGACCCAGTACTTC. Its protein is CASSFAPGVLETQYF. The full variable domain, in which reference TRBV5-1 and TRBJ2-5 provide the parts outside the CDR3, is KAGVTQTPRYLIKTRGQQVTLSCSPISGHRSVSWYQQTPGQGLQFLFEYFSETQRNKGNFPGRFSGRQFSNSRSEMNVSTLELGDSALYLCASSFAPGVLETQYFGPGTRLLVL.

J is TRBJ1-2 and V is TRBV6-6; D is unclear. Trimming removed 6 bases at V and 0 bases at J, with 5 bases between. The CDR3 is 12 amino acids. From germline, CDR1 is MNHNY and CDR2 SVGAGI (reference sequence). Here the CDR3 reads CASRKSNYGYTF. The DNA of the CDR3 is TGTGCCAGCAGGAAATCTAACTATGGCTACACCTTC.

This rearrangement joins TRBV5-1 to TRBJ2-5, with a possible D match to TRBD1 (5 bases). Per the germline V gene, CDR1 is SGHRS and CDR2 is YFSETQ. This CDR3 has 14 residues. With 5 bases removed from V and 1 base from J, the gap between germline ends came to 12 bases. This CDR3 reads CASRLQVFQETQYF. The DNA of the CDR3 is TGCGCCAGCAGATTACAGGTGTTCCAAGAGACCCAGTACTTC.

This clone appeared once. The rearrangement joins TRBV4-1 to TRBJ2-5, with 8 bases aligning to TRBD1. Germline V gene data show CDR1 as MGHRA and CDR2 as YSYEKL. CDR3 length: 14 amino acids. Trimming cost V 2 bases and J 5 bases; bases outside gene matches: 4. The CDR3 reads CASSQQGAQETQYF. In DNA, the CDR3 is TGCGCCAGCAGCCAACAGGGGGCTCAGGAGACCCAGTACTTC.

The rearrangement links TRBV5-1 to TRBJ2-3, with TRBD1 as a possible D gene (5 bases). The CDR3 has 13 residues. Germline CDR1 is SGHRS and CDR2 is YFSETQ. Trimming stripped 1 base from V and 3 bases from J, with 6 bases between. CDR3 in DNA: TGCGCCAGCAGCTTGACAGGTACAGATACGCAGTATTTT. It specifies CASSLTGTDTQYF. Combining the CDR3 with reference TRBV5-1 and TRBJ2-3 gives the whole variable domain KAGVTQTPRYLIKTRGQQVTLSCSPISGHRSVSWYQQTPGQGLQFLFEYFSETQRNKGNFPGRFSGRQFSNSRSEMNVSTLELGDSALYLCASSLTGTDTQYFGPGTRLTVL.

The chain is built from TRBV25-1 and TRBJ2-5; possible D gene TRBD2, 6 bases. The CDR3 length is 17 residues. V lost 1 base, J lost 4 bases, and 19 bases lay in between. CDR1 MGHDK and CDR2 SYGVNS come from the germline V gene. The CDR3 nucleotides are TGTGCCAGCAGTGAATGGGTTAGCGGACTTTCGGGAGAGACCCAGTACTTC. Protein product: CASSEWVSGLSGETQYF.

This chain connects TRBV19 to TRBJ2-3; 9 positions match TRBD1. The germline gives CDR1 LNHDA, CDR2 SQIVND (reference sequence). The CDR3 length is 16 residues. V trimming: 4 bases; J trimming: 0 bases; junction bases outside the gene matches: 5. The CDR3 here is CASSTGQGPSTDTQYF. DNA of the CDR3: TGTGCCAGTAGTACAGGACAGGGGCCCAGCACAGATACGCAGTATTTT.

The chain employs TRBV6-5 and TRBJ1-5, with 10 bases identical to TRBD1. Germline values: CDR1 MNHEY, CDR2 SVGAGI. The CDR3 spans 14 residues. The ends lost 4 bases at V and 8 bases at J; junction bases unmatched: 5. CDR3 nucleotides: TGTGCCAGCAGTTCGGACAGGGGGAGAAAGCCCCAGCATTTT. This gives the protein CASSSDRGRKPQHF.